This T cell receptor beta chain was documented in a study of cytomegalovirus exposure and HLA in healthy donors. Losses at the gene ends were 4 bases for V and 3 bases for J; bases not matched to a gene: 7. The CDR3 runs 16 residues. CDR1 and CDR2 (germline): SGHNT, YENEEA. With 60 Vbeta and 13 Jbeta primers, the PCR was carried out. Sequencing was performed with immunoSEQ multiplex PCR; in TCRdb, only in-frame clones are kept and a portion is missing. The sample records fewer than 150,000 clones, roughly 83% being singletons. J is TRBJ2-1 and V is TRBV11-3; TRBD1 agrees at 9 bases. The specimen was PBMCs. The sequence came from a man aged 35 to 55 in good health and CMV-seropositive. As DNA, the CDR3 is TGTGCCAGCAGCTCATCCGGGACAGGGAACTACAATGAGCAGTTCTTC. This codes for CASSSSGTGNYNEQFF.